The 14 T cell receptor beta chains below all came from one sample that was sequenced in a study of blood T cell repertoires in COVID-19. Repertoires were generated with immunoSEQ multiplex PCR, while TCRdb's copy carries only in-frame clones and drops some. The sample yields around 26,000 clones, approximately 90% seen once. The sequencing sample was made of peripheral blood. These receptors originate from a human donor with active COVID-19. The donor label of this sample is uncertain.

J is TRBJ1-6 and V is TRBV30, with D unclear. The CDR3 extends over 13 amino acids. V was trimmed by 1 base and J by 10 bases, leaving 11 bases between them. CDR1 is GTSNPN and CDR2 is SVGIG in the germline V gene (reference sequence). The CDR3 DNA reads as TGTGCCTGGAGTGGGGAGGCGGTGTCACCCCTCCACTTT. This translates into CAWSGEAVSPLHF. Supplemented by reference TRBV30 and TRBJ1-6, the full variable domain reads SQTIHQWPATLVQPVGSPLSLECTVEGTSNPNLYWYRQAAGRGLQLLFYSVGIGQISSEVPQNLSASRPQDRQFILSSKKLLLSDSGFYLCAWSGEAVSPLHFGNGTRLTVT.

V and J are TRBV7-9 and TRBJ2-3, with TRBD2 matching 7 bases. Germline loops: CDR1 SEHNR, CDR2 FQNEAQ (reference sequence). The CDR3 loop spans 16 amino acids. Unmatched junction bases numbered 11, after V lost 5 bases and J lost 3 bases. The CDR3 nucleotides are TGTGCCAGCAGCCCCGCCGGAAAGCGGGGTACAGATACGCAGTATTTT. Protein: CASSPAGKRGTDTQYF.

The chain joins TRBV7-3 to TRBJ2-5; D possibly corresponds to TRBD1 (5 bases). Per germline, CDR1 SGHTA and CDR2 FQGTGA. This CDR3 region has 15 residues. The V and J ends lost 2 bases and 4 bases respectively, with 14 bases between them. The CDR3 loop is CASSLQGQVGETQYF. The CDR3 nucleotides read TGTGCCAGCAGCTTACAGGGCCAAGTGGGAGAGACCCAGTACTTC. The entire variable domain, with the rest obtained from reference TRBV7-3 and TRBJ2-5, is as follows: GAGVSQTPSNKVTEKGKYVELRCDPISGHTALYWYRQSLGQGPEFLIYFQGTGAADDSGLPNDRFFAVRPEGSVSTLKIQRTERGDSAVYLCASSLQGQVGETQYFGPGTRLLVL.

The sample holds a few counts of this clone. The CDR3: CASSPIAGGLYEQYF. The CDR3 DNA reads TGTGCCAGCAGCCCCATAGCGGGAGGGCTCTACGAGCAGTACTTC. The genes are TRBV6-5 and TRBJ2-7, with TRBD2 matching over 11 bases. Germline CDR1 and CDR2: MNHEY and SVGAGI. Losses at the gene ends were 6 bases for V and 3 bases for J; bases not matched to a gene: 7. CDR3 size: 15 residues.

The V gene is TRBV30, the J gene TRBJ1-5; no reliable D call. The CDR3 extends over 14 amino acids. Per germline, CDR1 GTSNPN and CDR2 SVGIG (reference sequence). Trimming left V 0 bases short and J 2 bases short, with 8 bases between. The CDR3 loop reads CAWSVVGGNQPQHF. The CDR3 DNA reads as TGTGCCTGGAGTGTAGTGGGCGGCAATCAGCCCCAGCATTTT.

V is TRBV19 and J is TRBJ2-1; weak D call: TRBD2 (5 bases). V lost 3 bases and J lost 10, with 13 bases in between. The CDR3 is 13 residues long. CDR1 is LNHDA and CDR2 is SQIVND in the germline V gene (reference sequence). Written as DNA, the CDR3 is TGTGCCAGTAGTATGAAACTAGTCGGAGAGCAGTTCTTC. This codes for CASSMKLVGEQFF.

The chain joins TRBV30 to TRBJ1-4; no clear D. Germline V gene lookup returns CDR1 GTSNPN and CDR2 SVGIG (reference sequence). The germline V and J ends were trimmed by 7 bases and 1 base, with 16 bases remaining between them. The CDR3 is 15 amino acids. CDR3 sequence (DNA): TGTGCCTCTACCCGAGGAGGCGGAACTAATGAAAAACTGTTTTTT. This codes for CASTRGGGTNEKLFF.

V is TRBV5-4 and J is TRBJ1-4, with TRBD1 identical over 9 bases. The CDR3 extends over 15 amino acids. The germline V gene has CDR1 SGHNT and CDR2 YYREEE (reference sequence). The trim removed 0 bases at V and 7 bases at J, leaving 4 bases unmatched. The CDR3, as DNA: TGTGCCAGCAGCTTGGTCCCGGACAGGGGTGAAAAACTGTTTTTT. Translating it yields CASSLVPDRGEKLFF.

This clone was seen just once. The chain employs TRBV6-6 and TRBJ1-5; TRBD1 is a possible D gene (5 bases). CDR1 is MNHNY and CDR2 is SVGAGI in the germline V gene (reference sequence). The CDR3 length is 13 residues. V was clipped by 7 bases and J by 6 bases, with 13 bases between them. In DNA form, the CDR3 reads TGTGCCAGCACCCTCAGGGAGGCTCAGCCCCAGCATTTT. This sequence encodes CASTLREAQPQHF.

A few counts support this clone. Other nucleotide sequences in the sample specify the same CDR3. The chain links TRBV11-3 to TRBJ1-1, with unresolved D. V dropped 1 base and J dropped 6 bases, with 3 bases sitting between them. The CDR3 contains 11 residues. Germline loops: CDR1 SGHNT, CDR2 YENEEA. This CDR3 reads CASSLGAEAFF. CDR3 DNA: TGTGCCAGCAGCTTAGGCGCTGAAGCTTTCTTT.

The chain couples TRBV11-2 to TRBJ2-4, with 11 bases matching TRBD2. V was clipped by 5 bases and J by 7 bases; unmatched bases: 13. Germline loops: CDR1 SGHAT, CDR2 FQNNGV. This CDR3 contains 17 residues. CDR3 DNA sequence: TGTGCCAGCAGCCCCGTAGCGGGAGGGCCCTCGGGGAACATTCAGTACTTC. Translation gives CASSPVAGGPSGNIQYF.

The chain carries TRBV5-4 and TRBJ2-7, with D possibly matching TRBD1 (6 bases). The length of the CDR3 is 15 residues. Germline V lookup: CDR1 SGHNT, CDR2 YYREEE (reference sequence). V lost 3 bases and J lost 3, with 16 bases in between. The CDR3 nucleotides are TGTGCCAGCAGCTACGGATCAACAGGGTTCTACGAGCAGTACTTC. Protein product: CASSYGSTGFYEQYF.

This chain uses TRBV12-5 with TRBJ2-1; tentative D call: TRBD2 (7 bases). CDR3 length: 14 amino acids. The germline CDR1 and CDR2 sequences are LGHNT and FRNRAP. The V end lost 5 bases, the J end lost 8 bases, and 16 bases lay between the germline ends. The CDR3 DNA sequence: TGTGCTAGTGGTGGGGACTATTCAGGGGATGAGCAGTTCTTC. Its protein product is CASGGDYSGDEQFF.

The CDR3 loop is CASSLESQGAIGYTF. For the CDR3, the DNA is TGTGCCAGCAGCTTAGAGTCCCAGGGGGCGATTGGCTACACCTTC. V usage is TRBV7-8 and J usage is TRBJ1-2, with 8 bases aligning to TRBD1. Trimming cost V 1 base and J 7 bases; bases outside gene matches: 8. The germline gives CDR1 SGHVS, CDR2 FQNEAQ. CDR3 length: 15 residues.